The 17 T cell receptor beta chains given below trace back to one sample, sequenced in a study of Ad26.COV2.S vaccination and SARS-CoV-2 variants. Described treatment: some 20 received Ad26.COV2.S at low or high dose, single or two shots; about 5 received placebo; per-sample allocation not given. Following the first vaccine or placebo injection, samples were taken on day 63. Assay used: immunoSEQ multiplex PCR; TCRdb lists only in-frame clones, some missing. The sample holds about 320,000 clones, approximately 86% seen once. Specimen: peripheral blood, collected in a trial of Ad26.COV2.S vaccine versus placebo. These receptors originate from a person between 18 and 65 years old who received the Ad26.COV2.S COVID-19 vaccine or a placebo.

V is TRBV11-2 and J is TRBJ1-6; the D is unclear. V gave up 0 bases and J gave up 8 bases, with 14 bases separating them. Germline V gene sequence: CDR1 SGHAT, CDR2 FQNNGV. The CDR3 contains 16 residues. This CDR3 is CASSLDIADGDSPLHF. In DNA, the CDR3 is TGTGCCAGCAGCTTAGATATAGCGGACGGGGATTCACCCCTCCACTTT.

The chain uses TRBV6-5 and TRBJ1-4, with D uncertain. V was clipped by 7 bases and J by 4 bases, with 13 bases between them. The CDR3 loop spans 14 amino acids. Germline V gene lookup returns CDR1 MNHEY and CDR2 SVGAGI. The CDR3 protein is CASKEFTNNEKLFF. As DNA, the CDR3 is TGTGCCAGCAAAGAATTTACGAATAATGAAAAACTGTTTTTT.

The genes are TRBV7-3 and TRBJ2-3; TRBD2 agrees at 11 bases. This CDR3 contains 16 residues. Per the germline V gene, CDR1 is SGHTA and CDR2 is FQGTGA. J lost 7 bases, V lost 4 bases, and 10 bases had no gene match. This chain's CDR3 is CASSSSLAGGLNTQYF. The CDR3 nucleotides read TGTGCCAGCAGCTCCAGTTTAGCGGGGGGGCTCAATACGCAGTATTTT. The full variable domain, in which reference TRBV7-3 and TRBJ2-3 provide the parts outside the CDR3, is GAGVSQTPSNKVTEKGKYVELRCDPISGHTALYWYRQSLGQGPEFLIYFQGTGAADDSGLPNDRFFAVRPEGSVSTLKIQRTERGDSAVYLCASSSSLAGGLNTQYFGPGTRLTVL.

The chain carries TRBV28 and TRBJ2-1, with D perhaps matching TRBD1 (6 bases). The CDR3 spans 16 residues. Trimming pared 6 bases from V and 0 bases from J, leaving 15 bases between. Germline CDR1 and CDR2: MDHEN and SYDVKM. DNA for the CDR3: TGTGCCAGCAGGAGTGTGGGGGCCAGCTCCTACAATGAGCAGTTCTTC. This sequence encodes CASRSVGASSYNEQFF.

CDR3 in DNA: TGTGCCAGCAGCCAAGGGGGCGCAGGGTCGAACGAGCAGTACTTC. This translates into CASSQGGAGSNEQYF. This chain links TRBV3-1 (or the pseudogene TRBV3-2) with TRBJ2-7, with TRBD1 as a possible D gene (5 bases). Germline CDR1 reads LGHDT; CDR2 reads YNNKEL (reference sequence). V lost 1 base and J lost 5, with 15 bases in between. The CDR3 consists of 15 residues.

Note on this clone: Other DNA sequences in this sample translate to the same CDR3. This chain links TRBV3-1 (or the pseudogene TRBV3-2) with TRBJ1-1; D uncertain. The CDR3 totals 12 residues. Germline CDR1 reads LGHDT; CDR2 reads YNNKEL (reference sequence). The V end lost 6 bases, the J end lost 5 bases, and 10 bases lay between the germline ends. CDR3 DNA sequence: TGTGCCAGCAGTCGAATTGGGACTGAAGCTTTCTTT. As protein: CASSRIGTEAFF.

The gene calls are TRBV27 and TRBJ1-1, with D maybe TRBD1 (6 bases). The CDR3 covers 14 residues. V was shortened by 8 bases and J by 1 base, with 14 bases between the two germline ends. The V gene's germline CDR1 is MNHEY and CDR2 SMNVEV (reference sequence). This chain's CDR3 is CASGVGGANTEAFF. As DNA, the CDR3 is TGTGCCAGCGGGGTTGGGGGGGCGAACACTGAAGCTTTCTTT.

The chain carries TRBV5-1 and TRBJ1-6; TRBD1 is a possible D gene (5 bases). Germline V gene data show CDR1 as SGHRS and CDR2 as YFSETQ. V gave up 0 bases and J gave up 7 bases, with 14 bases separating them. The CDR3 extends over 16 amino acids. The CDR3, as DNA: TGCGCCAGCAGCTTGGACCCCCGGGGGGAGAATTCACCCCTCCACTTT. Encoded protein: CASSLDPRGENSPLHF.

Here the CDR3 reads CASSLSAPDGAEAFF. Here the CDR3 DNA reads TGTGCCAGCAGCTTATCTGCCCCGGATGGGGCTGAAGCTTTCTTT. This chain links TRBV7-9 with TRBJ1-1, with no clear D. The V end was cut by 2 bases, the J end by 6 bases, with 16 bases between. The CDR3 contains 15 residues. The germline V gene has CDR1 SEHNR and CDR2 FQNEAQ (reference sequence).

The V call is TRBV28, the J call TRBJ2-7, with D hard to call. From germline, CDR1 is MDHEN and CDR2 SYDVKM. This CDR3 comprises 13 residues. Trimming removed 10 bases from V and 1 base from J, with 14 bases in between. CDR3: CATQWAVSYEQYF. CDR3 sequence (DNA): TGTGCCACTCAATGGGCAGTGTCCTACGAGCAGTACTTC.

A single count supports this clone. The CDR3 reads CASSPRLAGMPWQFF. Here the CDR3 DNA reads TGTGCCAGCAGCCCACGACTAGCGGGGATGCCTTGGCAGTTCTTC. The chain links TRBV21-1 to TRBJ2-1; the table assigns TRBD2, which was not confirmed against the DNA. TRBV21-1 is annotated as a pseudogene. The CDR3 is 15 residues long.

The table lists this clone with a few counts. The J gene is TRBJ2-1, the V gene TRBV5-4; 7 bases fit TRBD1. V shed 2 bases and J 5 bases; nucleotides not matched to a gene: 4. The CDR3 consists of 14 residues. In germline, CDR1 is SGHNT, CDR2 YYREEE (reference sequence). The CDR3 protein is CASSFRTGHNEQFF. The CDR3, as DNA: TGTGCCAGCAGCTTTAGGACAGGTCACAATGAGCAGTTCTTC.

The CDR3 loop reads CASSWGGTGGTDTQYF. The CDR3 DNA sequence: TGTGCCAGCAGCTGGGGGGGGACGGGCGGCACAGATACGCAGTATTTT. The chain joins TRBV5-4 to TRBJ2-3; 7 nucleotides match TRBD2. V shed 3 bases, J shed 1 base, and the junction held 8 bases outside the gene matches. CDR3 length equals 16 residues. The V gene's germline CDR1 is SGHNT and CDR2 YYREEE (reference sequence).

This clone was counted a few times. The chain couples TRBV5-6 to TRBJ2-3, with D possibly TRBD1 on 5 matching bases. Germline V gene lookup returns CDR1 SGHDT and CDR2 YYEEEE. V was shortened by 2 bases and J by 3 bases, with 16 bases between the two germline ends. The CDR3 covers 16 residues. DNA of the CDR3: TGTGCCAGCAGCTTCGACGTAGGGGCCCCGACAGATACGCAGTATTTT. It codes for CASSFDVGAPTDTQYF. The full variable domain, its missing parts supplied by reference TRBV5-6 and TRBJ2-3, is DAGVTQSPTHLIKTRGQQVTLRCSPKSGHDTVSWYQQALGQGPQFIFQYYEEEERQRGNFPDRFSGHQFPNYSSELNVNALLLGDSALYLCASSFDVGAPTDTQYFGPGTRLTVL.

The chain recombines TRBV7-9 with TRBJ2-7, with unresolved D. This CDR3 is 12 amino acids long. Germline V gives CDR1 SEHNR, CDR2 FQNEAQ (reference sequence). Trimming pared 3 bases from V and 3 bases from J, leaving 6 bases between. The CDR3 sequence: CASSFSVYEQYF. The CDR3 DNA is TGTGCCAGCAGCTTTTCAGTCTACGAGCAGTACTTC.

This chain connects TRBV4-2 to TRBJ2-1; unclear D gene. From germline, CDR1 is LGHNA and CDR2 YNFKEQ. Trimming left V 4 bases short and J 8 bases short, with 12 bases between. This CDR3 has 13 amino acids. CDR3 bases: TGTGCCAGCAGCCGGGCCGCCTTGGATGAGCAGTTCTTC. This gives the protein CASSRAALDEQFF.

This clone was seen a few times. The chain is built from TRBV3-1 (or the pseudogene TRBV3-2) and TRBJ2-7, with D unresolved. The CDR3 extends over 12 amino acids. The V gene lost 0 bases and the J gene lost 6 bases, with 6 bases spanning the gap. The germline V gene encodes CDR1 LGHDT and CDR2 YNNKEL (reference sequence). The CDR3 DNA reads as TGTGCCAGCAGCCAAGAATTAGGCGAGCAGTACTTC. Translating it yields CASSQELGEQYF.